This T cell receptor (beta chain) was observed in a study of T cell repertoires in cytomegalovirus infection. This clonotype was observed a handful of times. TCRdb re-analysed the reads in MiXCR, keeping a single row per CDR3 protein. The sample holds approximately 180,000 distinct CDR3 sequences, roughly 15% seen once. Trimming cost V 4 bases and J 5 bases, with 9 bases left between them. The germline V gene encodes CDR1 MGHRA and CDR2 YSYEKL. There are 14 residues in the CDR3. V and J are TRBV4-1 and TRBJ1-6; no clear D gene. This TCR came from a human donor in good health (CMV status not recorded). Some clones in this sample may be carry-over from other donors' samples. The sequencing sample was made of CD8+ T cells from PBMCs. The CDR3 reads CASSPGANNSPLHF. CDR3 DNA sequence: TGCGCCAGCAGCCCGGGAGCTAATAATTCACCCCTCCACTTT.